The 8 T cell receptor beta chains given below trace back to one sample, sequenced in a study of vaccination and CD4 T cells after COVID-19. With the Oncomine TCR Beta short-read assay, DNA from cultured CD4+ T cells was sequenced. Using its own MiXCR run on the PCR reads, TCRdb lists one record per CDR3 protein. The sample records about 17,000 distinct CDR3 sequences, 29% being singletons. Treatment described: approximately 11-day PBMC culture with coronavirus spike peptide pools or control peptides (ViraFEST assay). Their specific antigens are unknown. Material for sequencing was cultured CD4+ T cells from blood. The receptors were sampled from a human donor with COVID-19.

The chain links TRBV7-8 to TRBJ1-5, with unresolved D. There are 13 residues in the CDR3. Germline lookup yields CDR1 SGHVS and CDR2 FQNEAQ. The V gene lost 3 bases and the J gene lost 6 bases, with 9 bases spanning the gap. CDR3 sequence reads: CASSLLGGQPQHF. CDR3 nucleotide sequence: TGTGCCAGCAGCTTGTTGGGTGGTCAGCCCCAGCATTTT.

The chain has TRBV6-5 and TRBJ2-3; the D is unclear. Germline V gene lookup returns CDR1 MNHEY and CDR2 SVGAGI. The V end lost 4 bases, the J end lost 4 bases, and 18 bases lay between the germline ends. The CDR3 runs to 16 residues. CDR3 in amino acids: CASSFTPGRTADTQYF. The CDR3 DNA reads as TGTGCCAGCAGTTTTACTCCCGGCAGAACTGCAGATACGCAGTATTTT.

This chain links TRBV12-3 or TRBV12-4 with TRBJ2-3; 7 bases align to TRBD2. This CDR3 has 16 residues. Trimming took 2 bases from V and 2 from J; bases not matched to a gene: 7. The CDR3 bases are TGTGCCAGCAGTTTAAGCCTAGCGGTGACCACAGATACGCAGTATTTT. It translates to CASSLSLAVTTDTQYF.

The CDR3 region is CASSHLGRDYGYTF. The CDR3 region has the DNA TGCGCCAGCAGCCACCTGGGACGGGACTATGGCTACACCTTC. This chain links TRBV4-3 with TRBJ1-2, with D perhaps matching TRBD1 (5 bases). Germline V gene sequence: CDR1 LGHNA, CDR2 YSLEER. This CDR3 contains 14 residues. V was clipped by 3 bases and J by 3 bases, with 11 bases between them.

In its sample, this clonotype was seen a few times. This CDR3 is CATSREKQPNQPQHF. DNA for the CDR3: TGTGCCACCAGCAGAGAAAAACAGCCTAATCAGCCCCAGCATTTT. The rearrangement uses TRBV15 and TRBJ1-5; D is unclear. This CDR3 is built from 15 residues. V was cut by 0 bases and J by 4 bases, with 10 bases left in between. CDR1 LNHNV and CDR2 YYDKDF come from the germline V gene (reference sequence). The entire variable domain, with the rest obtained from reference TRBV15 and TRBJ1-5, is as follows: DAMVIQNPRYQVTQFGKPVTLSCSQTLNHNVMYWYQQKSSQAPKLLFHYYDKDFNNEADTPDNFQSRRPNTSFCFLDIRSPGLGDTAMYLCATSREKQPNQPQHFGDGTRLSIL.

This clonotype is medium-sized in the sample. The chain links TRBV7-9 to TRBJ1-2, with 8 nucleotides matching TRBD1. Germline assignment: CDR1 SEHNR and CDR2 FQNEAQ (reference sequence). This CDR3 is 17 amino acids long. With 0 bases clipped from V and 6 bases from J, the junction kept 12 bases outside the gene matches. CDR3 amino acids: CASSLATGVTGANGYTF. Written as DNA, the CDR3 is TGTGCCAGCAGCTTAGCAACGGGGGTGACAGGGGCGAATGGCTACACCTTC.

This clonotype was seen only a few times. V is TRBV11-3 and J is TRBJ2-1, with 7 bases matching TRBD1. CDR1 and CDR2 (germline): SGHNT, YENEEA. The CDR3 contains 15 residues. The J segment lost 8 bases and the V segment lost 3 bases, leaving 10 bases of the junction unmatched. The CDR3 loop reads CASSLTGNIGDEQFF. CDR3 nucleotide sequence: TGTGCCAGCAGCTTGACAGGGAATATCGGCGATGAGCAGTTCTTC.

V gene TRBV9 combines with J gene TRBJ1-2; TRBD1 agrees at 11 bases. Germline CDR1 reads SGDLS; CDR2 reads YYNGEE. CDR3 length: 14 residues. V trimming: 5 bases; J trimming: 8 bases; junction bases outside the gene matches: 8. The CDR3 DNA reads TGTGCCAGCAGATCTGGGACAGGGGGGGAAGGCTACACCTTC. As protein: CASRSGTGGEGYTF. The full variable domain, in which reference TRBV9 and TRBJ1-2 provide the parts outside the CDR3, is DSGVTQTPKHLITATGQRVTLRCSPRSGDLSVYWYQQSLDQGLQFLIQYYNGEERAKGNILERFSAQQFPDLHSELNLSSLELGDSALYFCASRSGTGGEGYTFGSGTRLTVV.